What follows is one T cell receptor beta chain and its context. Its antigen is unidentified. This sample is part of a study of T cells in Graves' hyperthyroidism and ophthalmopathy. Whole-study results and caveats: Ophthalmopathy was model-predicted a median about 6.7 months pre-onset.

In germline, CDR1 is SEHNR, CDR2 FQNEAQ (reference sequence). The CDR3 length is 15 residues. Trimming shortened V by 4 bases and J by 8 bases, and 18 bases separated the two germline ends. Amplification targeted TCR beta CDR3 regions from RNA transcripts. The primer set for the first-round RT-PCR of the TCR CDR3 was HTBI. TCRdb fed the multiplex PCR reads into MiXCR, producing one record per CDR3 protein. This table holds fewer than 450,000 distinct CDR3 sequences, about 14% found once. Sequenced input: blood. The TCR comes from a man in his fifties or sixties with Graves' ophthalmopathy. This sequence joins TRBV7-9 and TRBJ2-1, with D maybe TRBD2 (5 bases). In DNA form, the CDR3 reads TGTGCCAGCAGCTGGACTCGGTCGAATAGTGATGAGCAGTTCTTC. It yields the protein CASSWTRSNSDEQFF. Full variable domain (remainder filled in from reference TRBV7-9 and TRBJ2-1): DTGVSQNPRHKITKRGQNVTFRCDPISEHNRLYWYRQTLGQGPEFLTYFQNEAQLEKSRLLSDRFSAERPKGSFSTLEIQRTEQGDSAMYLCASSWTRSNSDEQFFGPGTRLTVL.